This T cell receptor (beta chain) was recovered during a study of long-term antiretroviral therapy in people with HIV. Across the study: The earliest samples predate the 2015 immediate-ART recommendation by about a decade.

Survey-level immunoSEQ v3.0 assays were run. Here immunoSEQ multiplex PCR was the method, and the copy in TCRdb shows in-frame clones only, minus some. The sample consists of tens of thousands of clones, 90% to 95% of them appearing once. A word on this clone: The antigen is not known.

Points from the study as a whole: The data indicate that diversity increased after ART but remained below transplant donor controls.

There were roughly 0.9-11 million cryopreserved PBMC in the samples before DNA extraction. The TCR sequence derives from a woman aged 45-59 years with HIV. Specimen: unsorted PBMCs, collected 3.7 years after starting antiretroviral therapy.

Here the CDR3 reads CASSQERVDRGLGEKLFF. The DNA of the CDR3 is TGCGCCAGCAGCCAAGAGCGGGTCGACAGGGGGCTTGGTGAAAAACTGTTTTTT. The chain employs TRBV4-1 and TRBJ1-4; 10 bases agree with TRBD1. The CDR3 runs 18 residues. V lost 0 bases to trimming and J lost 7 bases; unmatched junction nucleotides: 11. Germline V gives CDR1 MGHRA, CDR2 YSYEKL.